A selection of T cell receptor beta chains follows, all from one sample in a study of T-cell memory formation after mild COVID-19. TCRdb used MiXCR to reprocess the 5' RACE reads, holding one entry per CDR3 protein. Here the sample spans about 110,000 distinct CDR3 sequences, 13% to 15% being singletons. Sequencing was done on a sample of PBMCs or a T cell subset sorted from them (not recorded which). These receptors all stem from a young man who had mild COVID-19 (a few samples of this study predate the infection). Cell type and time point are not known. CDR3s include the opening cysteine and the closing phenylalanine or tryptophan. The D gene is left open where the match is weak. For some rows the clone size is stated as once, few or many, or as a class when expanded; others skip it.

clone_size,d_call,j_call,v_call,cdr3_nt,cdr3_aa
.,.,TRBJ2-3,TRBV27,TGTGCCAGCAGTTCGGGTTGGGGCACAGATACGCAGTATTTT,CASSSGWGTDTQYF
few,TRBD1,TRBJ2-7,TRBV5-1,TGCGCCAGCAGCGGAACAGGGGGAGTCGAGCAGTACTTC,CASSGTGGVEQYF
many,TRBD1,TRBJ1-5,TRBV7-6,TGTGCCAGCAGCGGACAGGGTAGCCAGCCCCAGCATTTT,CASSGQGSQPQHF
few,.,TRBJ2-5,TRBV6-5,TGTGCCAGCAGTCCGTCCTTTACGGAGACCCAGTACTTC,CASSPSFTETQYF
few,.,TRBJ1-1,TRBV4-2,TGTGCCAGCAGCCAAGTAACGGGCTTGGGCACTGAAGCTTTCTTT,CASSQVTGLGTEAFF
few,.,TRBJ1-5,TRBV12-3/TRBV12-4,TGTGCCAGCAGTTTATCCCAGGGTATTAGAGAACAGCCCCAGCATTTT,CASSLSQGIREQPQHF
many,.,TRBJ1-1,TRBV7-9,TGTGCCAGCAGCTTAACGGGCACTGAAGCTTTCTTT,CASSLTGTEAFF
few,TRBD1,TRBJ2-1,TRBV3-1,TGTGCCAGCAGCTCCGACAGGGGCAATGAGCAGTTCTTC,CASSSDRGNEQFF
.,.,TRBJ2-7,TRBV5-6,TGTGCCAGCGGCCCTCGAAGGAGCGAGCAGTACTTC,CASGPRRSEQYF
few,.,TRBJ2-7,TRBV20-1,TGCAGTGCTAGAGTTGTCAGCTCCTACGAGCAGTACTTC,CSARVVSSYEQYF
few,.,TRBJ2-3,TRBV7-9,TGTGCCCGCCAGGACCTTGGCACAGATACGCAGTATTTT,CARQDLGTDTQYF
.,.,TRBJ2-7,TRBV5-1,TGCGCCAGCAGCCTCGGGACGACCTACGAGCAGTACTTC,CASSLGTTYEQYF
many,TRBD1,TRBJ2-7,TRBV5-5,TGTGCCAGCAGCTGGGGACAGGGTTCCTACGAGCAGTACTTC,CASSWGQGSYEQYF
.,.,TRBJ2-1,TRBV4-1,TGCGCCAGCAGACCGAGGGACACAAACAATGAGCAGTTCTTC,CASRPRDTNNEQFF
few,.,TRBJ2-1,TRBV5-1,TGCGCCAGCAGCTGGACCCTCGATGAGCAGTTCTTC,CASSWTLDEQFF
few,TRBD2,TRBJ2-3,TRBV28,TGTGCCAGCAGCCCTAGGGGCGGGGGGCCTAGCACAGATACGCAGTATTTT,CASSPRGGGPSTDTQYF
few,.,TRBJ1-5,TRBV12-3/TRBV12-4,TGTGCCAGCAGAAAACAGTCCCCGGCGGGTCAGCCCCAGCATTTT,CASRKQSPAGQPQHF
.,.,TRBJ2-5,TRBV7-9,TGTGCCAGCAGCTTATTATTGGCCGAAGAGACCCAGTACTTC,CASSLLLAEETQYF
few,.,TRBJ1-2,TRBV10-3,TGTGCCATCAGTGATTCTTCAGGGTTTGAGGGCTACACCTTC,CAISDSSGFEGYTF
few,.,TRBJ1-3,TRBV7-2,TGTGCCAGCACCCTTTATCAGGGACTCTCTGGAAACACCATATATTTT,CASTLYQGLSGNTIYF
many,TRBD2,TRBJ2-3,TRBV6-2/TRBV6-3,TGTGCCAGCAGTTACAATGCGGGGGGGCCAGATACGCAGTATTTT,CASSYNAGGPDTQYF
few,.,TRBJ1-1,TRBV7-9,TGTGCCAGCATTTCGGGGGGGACTGAAGCTTTCTTT,CASISGGTEAFF
few,.,TRBJ2-6,TRBV7-7,TGTGCCAGCAGCCCGATTCTCTCTGGGGCCAACGTCCTGACTTTC,CASSPILSGANVLTF
few,TRBD2,TRBJ2-5,TRBV7-6,TGTGCCAGCAGCTTAGACCCGGGAGGAGAGACCCAGTACTTC,CASSLDPGGETQYF
few,TRBD1,TRBJ2-5,TRBV15,TGTGCCACCAGCAGAGTTCGGATGGGAGCCGGGACAGCTAAAGAGACCCAGTACTTC,CATSRVRMGAGTAKETQYF
.,.,TRBJ2-5,TRBV7-9,TGTGCCAGCAGCTACGAAGGGCTCGCGGAGACCCAGTACTTC,CASSYEGLAETQYF
few,.,TRBJ1-5,TRBV12-3/TRBV12-4,TGTGCCAGCGGCGACGGTCAGCCCCAGCATTTT,CASGDGQPQHF
.,TRBD1,TRBJ2-5,TRBV7-9,TGTGCCAGCATCGGACAGGGGGCAATACAGACCCAGTACTTC,CASIGQGAIQTQYF
many,.,TRBJ1-1,TRBV5-1,TGCGCCAGCAGCTTGGGAATGGGGAACACTGAAGCTTTCTTT,CASSLGMGNTEAFF
.,.,TRBJ2-1,TRBV12-3/TRBV12-4,TGTGCCAGCAGTTTATCGGGGGCCTACAGCAATGAGCAGTTCTTC,CASSLSGAYSNEQFF
few,TRBD1,TRBJ2-1,TRBV18,TGTGCCAGCTCAAGACTCGGGACAGGCACCGGCAATGAGCAGTTCTTC,CASSRLGTGTGNEQFF
.,.,TRBJ2-1,TRBV14,TGTGCCAGCAGCCAAGAGTCGGGCTTGGGGCATTACAATGAGCAGTTCTTC,CASSQESGLGHYNEQFF
.,.,TRBJ2-5,TRBV7-2,TGTGCCAGCAGCGCACCGGGAAGAAGAGAGGCCCAGTACTTC,CASSAPGRREAQYF
few,TRBD1,TRBJ1-1,TRBV4-1,TGCGCCAGCAGCCAGACCCCGGACAGGGGTGACACTGAAGCTTTCTTT,CASSQTPDRGDTEAFF
many,.,TRBJ1-5,TRBV3-1,TGTGCCAGCAGCCCGGGAGTGAATAGCAATCAGCCCCAGCATTTT,CASSPGVNSNQPQHF
.,.,TRBJ2-1,TRBV5-6,TGTGCCAGCAGCTTGGTTTTCGGGGACCGATACAATGAGCAGTTCTTC,CASSLVFGDRYNEQFF
.,.,TRBJ2-1,TRBV29-1,TGCAGCGCGATGGACACGGTATCCTACAATGAGCAGTTCTTC,CSAMDTVSYNEQFF
many,.,TRBJ1-2,TRBV7-2,TGTGCCAGCAGCCCGGACTGGACGGGAGCTAACTATGGCTACACCTTC,CASSPDWTGANYGYTF
many,.,TRBJ2-3,TRBV7-9,TGTGCCAGCAGGAAGGCGGGACCCACAGATACGCAGTATTTT,CASRKAGPTDTQYF
few,TRBD1,TRBJ1-1,TRBV4-2,TGTGCCAGCAGCCCCAGGGGGAATACTGAAGCTTTCTTT,CASSPRGNTEAFF
.,TRBD2,TRBJ2-3,TRBV12-3/TRBV12-4,TGTGCCAGCAGTCCTCGACTAGCGGGGGCCACAGATACGCAGTATTTT,CASSPRLAGATDTQYF
few,TRBD2,TRBJ2-3,TRBV4-3,TGCGCCAGCAGCCCTCAGGTAGCGGGGGATAGCACAGATACGCAGTATTTT,CASSPQVAGDSTDTQYF
few,.,TRBJ2-1,TRBV7-6,TGTGCCAGCAGCTTAGGCTACTCCTACAATGAGCAGTTCTTC,CASSLGYSYNEQFF